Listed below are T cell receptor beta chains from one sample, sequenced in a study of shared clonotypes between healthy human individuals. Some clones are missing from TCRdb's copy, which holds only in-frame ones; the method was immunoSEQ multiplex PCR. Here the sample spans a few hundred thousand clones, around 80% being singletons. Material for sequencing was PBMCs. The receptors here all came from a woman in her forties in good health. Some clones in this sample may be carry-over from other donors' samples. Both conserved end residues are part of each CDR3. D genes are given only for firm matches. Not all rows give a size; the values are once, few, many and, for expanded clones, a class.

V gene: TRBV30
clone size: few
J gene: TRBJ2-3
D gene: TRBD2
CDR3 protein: CAWSVGLAGGPADTQYF
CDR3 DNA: TGTGCCTGGAGTGTGGGACTAGCGGGAGGGCCGGCAGATACGCAGTATTTT

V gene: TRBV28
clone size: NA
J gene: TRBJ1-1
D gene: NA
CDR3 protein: CASRATRGAFF
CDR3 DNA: TGTGCCAGCAGGGCTACGAGGGGAGCTTTCTTT

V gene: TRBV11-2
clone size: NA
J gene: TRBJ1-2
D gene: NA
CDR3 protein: CASREDGLTNYGYTF
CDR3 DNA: TGTGCCAGCAGAGAAGACGGACTTACTAACTATGGCTACACCTTC

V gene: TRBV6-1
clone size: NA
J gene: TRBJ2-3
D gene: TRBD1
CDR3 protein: CASSARQGARGDTQYF
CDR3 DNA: TGTGCCAGCAGTGCCAGACAGGGGGCGCGAGGAGATACGCAGTATTTT

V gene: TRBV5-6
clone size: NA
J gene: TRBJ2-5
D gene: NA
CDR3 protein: CASSLEGGGRETQYF
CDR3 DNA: TGTGCCAGCAGCTTGGAAGGAGGGGGAAGGGAGACCCAGTACTTC

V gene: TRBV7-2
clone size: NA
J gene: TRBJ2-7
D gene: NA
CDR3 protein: CASSLVTGLVDEQYF
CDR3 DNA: TGTGCCAGCAGCTTAGTTACGGGGCTAGTCGACGAGCAGTACTTC

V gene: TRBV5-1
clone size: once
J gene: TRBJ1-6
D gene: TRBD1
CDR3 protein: CASSSTGWNSPLHF
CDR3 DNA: TGCGCCAGCAGCTCGACAGGGTGGAATTCACCCCTCCACTTT

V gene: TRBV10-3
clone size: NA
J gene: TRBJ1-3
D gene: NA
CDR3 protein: CAISEGSSIYF
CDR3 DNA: TGTGCCATCAGTGAGGGCAGCTCCATATATTTT

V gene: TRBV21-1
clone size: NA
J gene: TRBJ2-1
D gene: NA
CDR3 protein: CASSPHGASGTRQFF
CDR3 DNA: TGTGCCAGCAGCCCCCACGGGGCTAGCGGGACTCGACAGTTCTTC

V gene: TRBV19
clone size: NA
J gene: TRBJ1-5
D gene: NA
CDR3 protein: CASKGGGAGNQPQHF
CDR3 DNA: TGTGCCAGTAAGGGCGGGGGGGCAGGCAATCAGCCCCAGCATTTT

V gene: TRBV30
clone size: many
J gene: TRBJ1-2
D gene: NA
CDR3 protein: CAWIGSPNYGYTF
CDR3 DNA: TGTGCCTGGATTGGGAGTCCTAACTATGGCTACACCTTC

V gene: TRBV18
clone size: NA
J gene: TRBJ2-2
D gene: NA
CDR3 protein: CASSPFPSANTGELFF
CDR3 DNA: TGTGCCAGCTCACCATTTCCTAGCGCGAACACCGGGGAGCTGTTTTTT

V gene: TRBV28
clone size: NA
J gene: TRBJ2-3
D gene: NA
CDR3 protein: CASRRQSQDTQYF
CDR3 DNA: TGTGCCAGCAGGAGGCAGAGCCAAGATACGCAGTATTTT